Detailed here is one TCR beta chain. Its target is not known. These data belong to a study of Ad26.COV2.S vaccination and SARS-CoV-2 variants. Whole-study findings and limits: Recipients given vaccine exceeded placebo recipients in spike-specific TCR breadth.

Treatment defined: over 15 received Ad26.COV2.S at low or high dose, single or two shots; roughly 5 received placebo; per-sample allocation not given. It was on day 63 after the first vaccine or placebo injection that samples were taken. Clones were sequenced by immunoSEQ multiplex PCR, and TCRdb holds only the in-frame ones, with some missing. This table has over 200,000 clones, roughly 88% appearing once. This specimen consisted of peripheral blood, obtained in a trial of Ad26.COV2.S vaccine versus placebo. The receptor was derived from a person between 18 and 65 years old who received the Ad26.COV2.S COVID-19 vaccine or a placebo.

The CDR3 nucleotides are TGCGCCAGCAGCGAGGGACTAGCGGGGCGTCAAAGCACAGATACGCAGTATTTT. This encodes CASSEGLAGRQSTDTQYF. The chain joins TRBV4-3 to TRBJ2-3; TRBD2 matches at 13 bases. This CDR3 is built from 18 residues. From germline, CDR1 is LGHNA and CDR2 YSLEER. V shed 5 bases and J 0 bases; nucleotides not matched to a gene: 8.